This T cell receptor beta chain emerged from a study of blood T cell repertoires in COVID-19. The V and J ends lost 7 bases and 0 bases, in that order; junction bases with no gene match: 7. The CDR3 sequence is 16 residues long. CDR1 is LNHDA, CDR2 SQIVND, per germline (reference sequence). This clone was observed a few times. In the study's own analysis: Counts of nucleated cells, estimated from reference gene primer amplification, were obtained. Clones were read by immunoSEQ multiplex PCR, and TCRdb kept only the in-frame ones, dropping some. The DNA gave D and trimming, while V, J and clone size come from that table. The sample comprises about 60,000 clones, 65% to 85% of which are singletons, and 3% to 4.5% rests with the top ten.

The sequence came from a woman between 40 and 50 years old with acute COVID-19. Sequenced sample: PBMCs or T cells enriched from blood (not recorded which). The chain couples TRBV19 to TRBJ1-4; 8 nucleotides align to TRBD1. CDR3 bases: TGTGCCAGTACTCCTGGACAGGGAGCAACTAATGAAAAACTGTTTTTT. Its translation is CASTPGQGATNEKLFF.